These 5 T cell receptor beta chains share one sample of origin, sequenced in a study of PD-1 blockade in mismatch repair-deficient tumors. Clones were read by immunoSEQ multiplex PCR, and TCRdb kept only the in-frame ones, dropping some. The sample includes 20,000 to 25,000 clones, approximately 85% of them seen just once. The sample in question was peripheral blood, obtained 2 weeks after starting pembrolizumab. The receptors were gathered from an adult with mismatch repair-deficient cancer.

This chain uses TRBV12-5 with TRBJ2-3; the D gene is possibly TRBD2 (5 bases). The CDR3 contains 13 residues. Trimming took off 2 bases at V and 6 bases at J, with 9 bases between the two ends. Germline V gives CDR1 LGHNT, CDR2 FRNRAP. In DNA, the CDR3 is TGTGCTAGTGGTTTGAACCTAGCTGATACGCAGTATTTT. Its translation is CASGLNLADTQYF.

This rearrangement joins TRBV6-1 to TRBJ2-7; a weak D match, TRBD2 (6 bases). The CDR3 is 13 amino acids. V shed 8 bases and J shed 3 bases, with 14 bases lying between them. Germline CDR1 is MNHNS and CDR2 is SASEGT. The DNA for the CDR3 is TGTGCCAGCGGGGGTGGAGGGAGCTACGAGCAGTACTTC. Residues: CASGGGGSYEQYF.

The chain combines TRBV6-6 with TRBJ2-3; D is ambiguous. The germline V and J ends were trimmed by 0 bases and 1 base, with 11 bases remaining between them. The germline CDR1 and CDR2 sequences are MNHNY and SVGAGI (reference sequence). The CDR3 runs 16 residues. The CDR3 nucleotides are TGTGCCAGCAGTTACTCTGATACCTCCGGCACAGATACGCAGTATTTT. Protein sequence: CASSYSDTSGTDTQYF.

The chain has TRBV11-3 and TRBJ2-3; D is perhaps TRBD2 (6 bases). CDR3 length: 15 amino acids. CDR1 and CDR2 (germline): SGHNT, YENEEA. The V gene lost 3 bases and the J gene lost 4 bases, with 14 bases spanning the gap. The chain's CDR3 is CASSFLSGTADTQYF. In DNA, the CDR3 is TGTGCCAGCAGCTTTCTCTCCGGGACTGCAGATACGCAGTATTTT.

CDR3 region: CASSQRRSGANVLTF. CDR3 sequence (DNA): TGTGCCAGCAGCCAAAGACGATCTGGGGCCAACGTCCTGACTTTC. This chain connects TRBV14 to TRBJ2-6; D not resolved. The V and J ends lost 2 bases and 1 base respectively, with 6 bases between them. There are 15 residues in the CDR3. Germline loops: CDR1 SGHDN, CDR2 FVKESK. Full variable domain (missing parts from reference TRBV14 and TRBJ2-6): EAGVTQFPSHSVIEKGQTVTLRCDPISGHDNLYWYRRVMGKEIKFLLHFVKESKQDESGMPNNRFLAERTGGTYSTLKVQPAELEDSGVYFCASSQRRSGANVLTFGAGSRLTVL.